Included here is one TCR beta chain sequence, with context. These data come from a study of tumor and adjacent non-tumor tissue in lung cancer. A modified ARM-PCR protocol with three rounds of nested PCR amplified TCRbeta. TCRdb fed the multiplex PCR reads into MiXCR, producing one record per CDR3 protein. The sample includes more than 45,000 distinct CDR3 sequences, about 79% of them seen just once. Trimming stripped 3 bases from V and 4 bases from J, with 18 bases between. Germline CDR1 reads LGHNA; CDR2 reads YSLEER. The length of the CDR3 is 17 residues. This sample's RNA came from whole unsorted tissue. More than 3 cm separated this lung sample from the edge of the tumor. Donors were chemotherapy-naive, newly diagnosed lung cancer surgical patients in China, August–November 2014.

V gene TRBV4-3 combines with J gene TRBJ2-2; a weak D match, TRBD1 (6 bases). Sample: distant non-tumor lung tissue. The receptor's source is a woman aged 55-70 years with non-small cell lung cancer. The CDR3, as DNA: TGCGCCAGCAGCCAGGGTACAGGGAAAATGAGCACCGGGGAGCTGTTTTTT. Translating it yields CASSQGTGKMSTGELFF.